This T cell receptor beta chain was identified in a study of cytomegalovirus exposure and HLA in healthy donors. V gave up 4 bases and J gave up 1 base, with 7 bases separating them. The length of the CDR3 is 12 residues. CDR1 is GTSNPN and CDR2 is SVGIG in the germline V gene (reference sequence). PCR was performed using 60 Vbeta and 13 Jbeta primers. Clones were sequenced by immunoSEQ multiplex PCR, and TCRdb holds only the in-frame ones, with some missing. The sample contains more than 60,000 clones, 74% of which appear only once. The sequencing input was PBMCs. The origin of this receptor is a man aged 35-49 years in good health and CMV-seropositive. The chain uses TRBV30 and TRBJ1-2; no reliable D call. The CDR3 DNA follows: TGTGCCTGGACGAACGGTAACTATGGCTACACCTTC. The encoded protein is CAWTNGNYGYTF.